The present entry profiles one TCR beta chain with its context. This specimen belongs to a study of sequential checkpoint blockade in melanoma. In the study overall: Maintenance nivolumab came after either treatment sequence.

The treatment here: randomized to nivolumab then ipilimumab (arm A) or the reverse (arm B). None of the patients previously received DNA-damaging chemotherapy. Sequencing used immunoSEQ multiplex PCR; TCRdb keeps in-frame clones, though not all of them. The repertoire holds tens of thousands of clones, with 55% to 70% as singletons. The junction had 6 bases not matched to a gene; V was cut back by 7 bases and J by 4 bases. This CDR3 spans 15 amino acids. Germline CDR1 is MNHEY and CDR2 is SMNVEV (reference sequence). The chain combines TRBV27 with TRBJ2-2; 10 nucleotides align to TRBD2. The TCR comes from a human donor with melanoma. The starting material was CD8+ T cells sorted from blood (inferred from file names), obtained from a patient given nivolumab and ipilimumab in sequence. Here the CDR3 DNA reads TGTGCCAGCAACCAGGGACTAGCGCCCACCGGGGAGCTGTTTTTT. It encodes CASNQGLAPTGELFF.